This T cell receptor beta chain was captured in a study of blood T cell repertoires in COVID-19. Whole-study context: Samples taken during acute and convalescent COVID-19 were collected in the United States, Italy and Spain. PBMCs, B-cell-depleted T cells, or T cells provided the cDNA or gDNA that made up the material.

Methods used by the authors: Cell counts per sample came from amplifying reference gene primers. Repertoires were generated with immunoSEQ multiplex PCR, while TCRdb's copy carries only in-frame clones and drops some. The V and J calls and clone size are taken from that table; D and trimming were inferred from the DNA. The sample has 100,000 to 150,000 clones; about 85% are singletons. The receptor was isolated from a man at least 80 years old with active or convalescent COVID-19. The sequenced sample consisted of peripheral blood.

CDR3 in amino acids: CASSIGGQGINEQYF. The CDR3 DNA is TGTGCCAGTAGTATAGGTGGACAGGGTATCAACGAGCAGTACTTC. The chain employs TRBV19 and TRBJ2-7; 8 bases are a match to TRBD1. The CDR3 has 15 residues. CDR1 LNHDA and CDR2 SQIVND come from the germline V gene (reference sequence). The V gene end was trimmed by 1 base and the J gene end by 5 bases; junction bases not matched to a gene: 7.